Included here is one T cell receptor beta chain sequence, with context. Its antigen remains unknown. Per the germline V gene, CDR1 is MNHNS and CDR2 is SASEGT. The V and J ends lost 0 bases and 0 bases respectively, with 15 bases between them. The length of the CDR3 is 17 residues. Caucasian individuals from Russia who were healthy and aged 6 to 90 acted as donors. There were at least 6 micrograms of total RNA extracted from every sample. These data originate in a study of blood T cells in healthy people across ages. Broader study findings: Higher diversity, along with more naive CD4+ cells, distinguished long-lived donors from aged donors. As age increased, TCR beta diversity per million T cells fell in a roughly linear fashion.

A second roughly 7 to 11 cycle PCR used barcoded and J-beta primers. Via MiXCR, TCRdb re-called the 5' RACE reads, giving one row per CDR3 protein. The sample gives about 1.6 million distinct CDR3 sequences, around 36% of which show up once; about 10% is in the top ten. Sequencing was done on a sample of blood. The TCR sequence derives from a young woman in good health. V is TRBV6-1 and J is TRBJ2-7, with D possibly TRBD2 on 6 matching bases. CDR3 coding DNA: TGTGCCAGCAGTGAAGCGCGTGGAGGGTTAGTCTCCTACGAGCAGTACTTC. This encodes CASSEARGGLVSYEQYF.